One sample yielded the 28 T cell receptor beta chains listed below, sequenced in a study of CD8 T cells in ankylosing spondylitis (TCRdb year 2017). To prepare the library, 5' RACE was applied. TCRdb names Illumina HiSeq 2500 as the instrument used. TCRdb handled the public reads itself, with Q25 trimming in fastp and clone calling in MiXCR, and kept productive beta chains. A single entry per CDR3 protein holds the most common genes and DNA from its merged rows. The sample records approximately 100,000 distinct CDR3 sequences, less than 25% of which are singletons. In total, the top ten clones hold roughly an eighth of the sample. Input material: synovial fluid, either unsorted or a sorted T cell fraction (not recorded which). The receptors were gathered from a male donor with ankylosing spondylitis.

The chain couples TRBV20-1 to TRBJ1-5, with a weak D call TRBD1 (6 bases). Per the germline V gene, CDR1 is DFQATT and CDR2 is SNEGSKA (reference sequence). The CDR3 consists of 17 residues. V lost 0 bases, J lost 7 bases, and 22 bases lay in between. This chain's CDR3 is CSARDHKGRGKEQPQHF. CDR3 DNA sequence: TGCAGTGCTAGAGATCATAAAGGCAGGGGTAAAGAACAGCCCCAGCATTTT.

In this sample, this clonotype turned up many times. In nucleotides, the CDR3 is TGTGCCAGCAGCTCGTGGGGGGAGTTCTTC. Its translation is CASSSWGEFF. The V gene is TRBV7-9, the J gene TRBJ2-1; the D gene is possibly TRBD2 (6 bases). V shed 4 bases and J shed 14 bases, with 9 bases lying between them. From germline, CDR1 is SEHNR and CDR2 FQNEAQ (reference sequence). The CDR3 runs 10 residues. Supplemented by reference TRBV7-9 and TRBJ2-1, the full variable domain reads DTGVSQNPRHKITKRGQNVTFRCDPISEHNRLYWYRQTLGQGPEFLTYFQNEAQLEKSRLLSDRFSAERPKGSFSTLEIQRTEQGDSAMYLCASSSWGEFFGPGTRLTVL.

This clonotype has more than one count but fewer than ten. The V call is TRBV2, the J call TRBJ2-7; possibly TRBD1 for D (6 bases). In germline, CDR1 is SNHLY, CDR2 FYNNEI. V shed 5 bases and J shed 6 bases, with 14 bases lying between them. There are 13 residues in the CDR3. The CDR3, as DNA: TGTGCCAGCAGTAAAAACAGGGAGAGCGAGCAGTACGTC. Its translation is CASSKNRESEQYV.

This clonotype was observed a few times. The rearrangement uses TRBV30 and TRBJ2-1, with D perhaps TRBD1 (5 bases). This CDR3 spans 14 amino acids. CDR1 and CDR2 (germline): GTSNPN, SVGIG (reference sequence). V was clipped by 1 base and J by 5 bases, with 12 bases between them. In nucleotides, the CDR3 is TGTGCCTGGAGTGCTTCACAGGTTAACAATGAGCAGTTCTTC. Its protein is CAWSASQVNNEQFF.

The V call is TRBV3-1, the J call TRBJ2-2; 14 nucleotides agree with TRBD2. Germline values: CDR1 LGHDT, CDR2 YNNKEL (reference sequence). With 5 bases clipped from V and 7 bases from J, the junction kept 6 bases outside the gene matches. This CDR3 region has 16 residues. The DNA of the CDR3 is TGTGCCAGCAGCTGGGGACTAGCGGGAGAGAACGGGGAGCTGTTTTTT. It is translated as CASSWGLAGENGELFF. The full variable domain, with the rest looked up from reference TRBV3-1 and TRBJ2-2, is DTAVSQTPKYLVTQMGNDKSIKCEQNLGHDTMYWYKQDSKKFLKIMFSYNNKELIINETVPNRFSPKSPDKAHLNLHINSLELGDSAVYFCASSWGLAGENGELFFGEGSRLTVL.

This clonotype was observed a few times. The J gene is TRBJ2-1, the V gene TRBV29-1, with 8 nucleotides matching TRBD1. The CDR3 totals 13 residues. Germline V gene sequence: CDR1 SQVTM, CDR2 ANQGSEA. The V gene end was trimmed by 4 bases and the J gene end by 2 bases; junction bases not matched to a gene: 1. CDR3 region: CSVVTGAYNEQFF. The CDR3, as DNA: TGCAGCGTTGTGACAGGGGCCTACAATGAGCAGTTCTTC.

J is TRBJ1-1 and V is TRBV5-1; no firm D call. The germline V gene has CDR1 SGHRS and CDR2 YFSETQ. The V end lost 1 base, the J end lost 3 bases, and 10 bases lay between the germline ends. The CDR3 sequence is 14 residues long. CDR3 protein: CASSLNRMYTEAFF. The CDR3 bases are TGCGCCAGCAGCTTGAACCGAATGTACACTGAAGCTTTCTTT.

This clonotype was picked up a small number of times. This chain links TRBV3-1 with TRBJ1-1; D is perhaps TRBD1 (6 bases). The CDR3 sequence is 13 residues long. The V and J ends lost 5 bases and 3 bases respectively, with 10 bases between them. Germline V gene sequence: CDR1 LGHDT, CDR2 YNNKEL (reference sequence). CDR3 in amino acids: CASSSTGDTEAFF. The CDR3, as DNA: TGTGCCAGCAGCTCGACAGGTGACACTGAAGCTTTCTTT.

The rearrangement uses TRBV7-9 and TRBJ1-2; 8 bases are shared with TRBD1. Per germline, CDR1 SEHNR and CDR2 FQNEAQ (reference sequence). Germline trimming cut 6 bases from V and 7 bases from J; bases unmatched to any gene: 7. The CDR3 is 13 residues long. The CDR3 coding sequence is TGTGCCAGCAGAACGCAGGGGGCGTTTGGCTACACCTTC. Encoded protein: CASRTQGAFGYTF.

The rearrangement joins TRBV7-2 to TRBJ2-2; D gene unclear. Germline loops: CDR1 SGHTA, CDR2 FQGNSA. This CDR3 contains 14 residues. The ends were cut back, 5 bases at V and 0 bases at J, with 7 bases in the middle. CDR3 region: CASSTLPNTGELFF. In DNA, the CDR3 is TGTGCCAGCAGCACCCTGCCGAACACCGGGGAGCTGTTTTTT.

This clonotype was observed at least ten times. The chain is built from TRBV20-1 and TRBJ2-1; D gene uncertain. Trimming took off 0 bases at V and 10 bases at J, with 10 bases between the two ends. This CDR3 spans 12 amino acids. The V gene's germline CDR1 is DFQATT and CDR2 SNEGSKA (reference sequence). The CDR3 DNA sequence: TGCAGTGCTAGAGATCAGGTTCTCGAGCAGTTCTTC. Amino acid sequence: CSARDQVLEQFF.

The chain carries TRBV5-1 and TRBJ2-1, with 8 bases matching TRBD2. Germline values: CDR1 SGHRS, CDR2 YFSETQ. The CDR3 sequence is 14 residues long. V lost 8 bases and J lost 4; bases outside the gene matches: 8. The CDR3, as DNA: TGCGCCAGTAACCCCACTAGCGGTTACAATGAGCAGTTCTTC. Its protein is CASNPTSGYNEQFF.

The V gene is TRBV27, the J gene TRBJ1-4, with TRBD1 as a possible D gene (6 bases). The V gene's germline CDR1 is MNHEY and CDR2 SMNVEV (reference sequence). V shed 6 bases and J shed 3 bases, with 20 bases lying between them. This CDR3 spans 17 amino acids. CDR3 loop: CASSMKVGATSNEKLFF. CDR3 nucleotides: TGTGCCAGCAGCATGAAGGTGGGGGCAACTTCTAATGAAAAACTGTTTTTT. The variable domain in full, with the rest retrieved from reference TRBV27 and TRBJ1-4, is EAQVTQNPRYLITVTGKKLTVTCSQNMNHEYMSWYRQDPGLGLRQIYYSMNVEVTDKGDVPEGYKVSRKEKRNFPLILESPSPNQTSLYFCASSMKVGATSNEKLFFGSGTQLSVL.

V and J are TRBV7-2 and TRBJ1-2; tentatively, D is TRBD1 (6 bases). Looked up from germline, CDR1 is SGHTA and CDR2 is FQGNSA. V lost 3 bases, J lost 5 bases, and 19 bases lay in between. The CDR3 runs to 16 residues. CDR3 region: CASSFNWGGEGYGYTF. The CDR3 DNA follows: TGTGCCAGCAGCTTCAATTGGGGGGGCGAGGGGTATGGCTACACCTTC.

The chain has TRBV29-1 and TRBJ2-1; a weak D match, TRBD2 (5 bases). Germline V gene lookup returns CDR1 SQVTM and CDR2 ANQGSEA. CDR3 length: 15 amino acids. The V end lost 4 bases, the J end lost 4 bases, and 17 bases lay between the germline ends. The CDR3 loop is CSVALASGFYNEQFF. CDR3 sequence (DNA): TGCAGCGTTGCCCTAGCAAGCGGTTTTTACAATGAGCAGTTCTTC.

The chain uses TRBV3-1 and TRBJ1-5; D uncertain. From germline, CDR1 is LGHDT and CDR2 YNNKEL (reference sequence). The CDR3 totals 13 residues. Deletions cut 1 base from V and 9 bases from J, with 10 bases between. For the CDR3, the DNA is TGTGCCAGCAGCCAAGCCCTCACGGGGCCCCAGCATTTT. Residues: CASSQALTGPQHF.

At least ten counts were recorded for this clonotype. The chain uses TRBV19 and TRBJ2-3; D might be TRBD2 (5 bases). CDR1 and CDR2 from the germline V gene are LNHDA and SQIVND (reference sequence). This CDR3 has 13 residues. V was pared by 5 bases and J by 5 bases, with 11 bases between. The CDR3 loop is CASSYGMEDTQYF. The CDR3 nucleotides read TGTGCCAGTAGTTACGGGATGGAAGATACGCAGTATTTT.

There are a few counts of this clonotype. The genes are TRBV10-1 and TRBJ2-1; 10 positions agree with TRBD1. The CDR3 covers 14 residues. Trimming removed 5 bases from V and 7 bases from J; junction bases left unmatched: 5. CDR1 is WNHNN and CDR2 is SYGVQD in the germline V gene (reference sequence). CDR3 in DNA: TGCGCCAGCAGTAGACAGGGGGCTTATAATGAGCAGTTCTTC. Translation gives CASSRQGAYNEQFF.

The chain combines TRBV3-1 with TRBJ2-3, with D perhaps TRBD2 (5 bases). This CDR3 contains 14 residues. Germline V CDR1 and CDR2: LGHDT, YNNKEL (reference sequence). V lost 4 bases and J lost 5, with 13 bases in between. CDR3 amino acids: CASSPGSSLDTQYF. CDR3 in DNA: TGTGCCAGCAGCCCCGGCTCTAGCCTAGATACGCAGTATTTT.

This clonotype was picked up many times. The J gene is TRBJ2-3, the V gene TRBV7-9; no clear D gene. The CDR3 sequence is 14 residues long. Trimming took 5 bases from V and 2 from J, leaving 11 bases between them. In germline, CDR1 is SEHNR, CDR2 FQNEAQ (reference sequence). The CDR3 region is CASSTLTYTDTQYF. CDR3 DNA: TGTGCCAGCAGCACCCTGACCTACACAGATACGCAGTATTTT. Complete variable domain (other parts from reference TRBV7-9 and TRBJ2-3): DTGVSQNPRHKITKRGQNVTFRCDPISEHNRLYWYRQTLGQGPEFLTYFQNEAQLEKSRLLSDRFSAERPKGSFSTLEIQRTEQGDSAMYLCASSTLTYTDTQYFGPGTRLTVL.

This clonotype was detected only a few times. This chain links TRBV2 with TRBJ2-3, with D perhaps matching TRBD2 (5 bases). This CDR3 has 15 residues. Germline V gives CDR1 SNHLY, CDR2 FYNNEI. V shed 6 bases and J shed 0 bases, with 13 bases lying between them. CDR3 bases: TGTGCCAGCAGAAGGAGGCGCCAAAGCACAGATACGCAGTATTTT. It yields the protein CASRRRRQSTDTQYF. Full variable domain (rest looked up from reference TRBV2 and TRBJ2-3): EPEVTQTPSHQVTQMGQEVILRCVPISNHLYFYWYRQILGQKVEFLVSFYNNEISEKSEIFDDQFSVERPDGSNFTLKIRSTKLEDSAMYFCASRRRRQSTDTQYFGPGTRLTVL.

V usage is TRBV18 and J usage is TRBJ2-2; no clear D. Germline V CDR1 and CDR2: KGHSH, LQKENI. V was pared by 2 bases and J by 2 bases, with 9 bases between. This CDR3 has 15 residues. CDR3 protein: CASSPVGRNTGELFF. The DNA of the CDR3 is TGTGCCAGCTCACCAGTAGGCCGAAACACCGGGGAGCTGTTTTTT.

This clonotype occurred a few times. The chain is built from TRBV11-3 and TRBJ1-4, with D perhaps matching TRBD1 (5 bases). Germline values: CDR1 SGHNT, CDR2 YENEEA. The CDR3 runs to 15 residues. Trimming removed 2 bases from V and 2 bases from J, with 9 bases in between. The CDR3 nucleotides read TGTGCCAGCAGCTTAAACTGGGGGACTAATGAAAAACTGTTTTTT. Amino acid sequence: CASSLNWGTNEKLFF.

This chain links TRBV20-1 with TRBJ2-1; TRBD2 is a possible D gene (6 bases). V dropped 6 bases and J dropped 5 bases, with 17 bases sitting between them. CDR3 length: 14 residues. Germline-derived CDR1 and CDR2 are DFQATT and SNEGSKA (reference sequence). CDR3 loop: CSASLPGLHNEQFF. CDR3 in DNA: TGCAGTGCCTCTCTACCGGGACTTCACAATGAGCAGTTCTTC.

This clonotype was counted between two and nine times. The CDR3, as DNA: TGTGCCAGCAGCTTGAACGGCGGGATATCCTACAATGAGCAGTTCTTC. This encodes CASSLNGGISYNEQFF. The V and J genes are TRBV5-6 and TRBJ2-1, with D tentatively TRBD2 (6 bases). Between the trimmed V and J ends, which lost 1 base and 1 base, there was a span of 12 bases. Germline V CDR1 and CDR2: SGHDT, YYEEEE. The CDR3 has 16 amino acids.

This clonotype was observed at least ten times. The genes are TRBV20-1 and TRBJ2-1; D is uncertain. V lost 1 base and J lost 6, with 13 bases in between. The CDR3 sequence is 14 residues long. The germline gives CDR1 DFQATT, CDR2 SNEGSKA (reference sequence). In DNA, the CDR3 is TGCAGTGCTAGAGCGCCGATGGGTGTCAATGAGCAGTTCTTC. It is translated as CSARAPMGVNEQFF.

This clonotype appeared once. The chain joins TRBV6-1 to TRBJ1-2; D is ambiguous. CDR3 length: 12 residues. CDR1 is MNHNS, CDR2 SASEGT, per germline. V lost 6 bases, J lost 6 bases, and 11 bases lay in between. The CDR3 DNA sequence: TGTGCCAGCAGCGAGTCGCAGGATGGCTACACCTTC. As protein: CASSESQDGYTF.

This clonotype was found a few times. This sequence joins TRBV15 and TRBJ1-1; 8 bases are shared with TRBD1. Germline V gene sequence: CDR1 LNHNV, CDR2 YYDKDF (reference sequence). The CDR3 spans 15 residues. J gave up 3 bases and V 3 bases, and 6 bases lay outside the gene matches. Here the CDR3 DNA reads TGTGCCACCAGCAGCGCGGACAGGGTGGACACTGAAGCTTTCTTT. Protein sequence: CATSSADRVDTEAFF. Filled out from reference TRBV15 and TRBJ1-1, the complete variable domain reads DAMVIQNPRYQVTQFGKPVTLSCSQTLNHNVMYWYQQKSSQAPKLLFHYYDKDFNNEADTPDNFQSRRPNTSFCFLDIRSPGLGDTAMYLCATSSADRVDTEAFFGQGTRLTVV.